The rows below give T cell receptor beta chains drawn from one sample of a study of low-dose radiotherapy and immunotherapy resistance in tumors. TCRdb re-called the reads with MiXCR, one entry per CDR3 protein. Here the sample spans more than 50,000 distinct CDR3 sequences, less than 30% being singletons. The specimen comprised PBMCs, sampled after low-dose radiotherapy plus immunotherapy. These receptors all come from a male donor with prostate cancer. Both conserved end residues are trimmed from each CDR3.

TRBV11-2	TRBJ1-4	ASSLQGTTNEKLF
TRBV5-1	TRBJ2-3	ASSRDSASDTQY
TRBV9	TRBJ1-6	ASSVDANSPLH
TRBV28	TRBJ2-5	ASSFMLSGRTSGRPQETQY
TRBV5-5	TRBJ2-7	ASSLVTSGGAQQY
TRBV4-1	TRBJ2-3	ASSQVLAGSTDTQY
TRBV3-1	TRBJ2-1	ASSQDESGSYNEQF
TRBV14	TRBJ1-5	ASSQGSHQPQH
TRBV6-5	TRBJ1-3	ASSATGRGNTIY
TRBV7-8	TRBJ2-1	ASSLWYSGGYNEQF
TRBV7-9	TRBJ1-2	ASSLVPPDSSGDT
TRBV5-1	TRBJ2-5	ASSLRSDTQY
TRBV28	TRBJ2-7	ASSYRGGGRQRPYEQY
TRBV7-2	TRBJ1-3	ASSKDRHMGNTIY
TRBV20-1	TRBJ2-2	SARQGGTGELF
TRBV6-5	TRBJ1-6	ASSYSMGRGSFSPLH
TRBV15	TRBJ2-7	ATSVGGLAGVPAGGPREQY
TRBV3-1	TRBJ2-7	ASSPSRPGGTEQY
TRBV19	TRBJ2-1	AIIIGTVNEQF
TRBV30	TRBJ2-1	AWSHRSGGEQF
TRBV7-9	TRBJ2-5	ASSLAGTSGGAGETQY
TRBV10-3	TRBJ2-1	AISDQWRGAGDEQF
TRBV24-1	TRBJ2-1	ATSDTDRGTRLKQF
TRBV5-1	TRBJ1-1	ASSRSGTGGTEAF
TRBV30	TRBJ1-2	AWSGGGDMLYGYT
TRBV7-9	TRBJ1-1	ASSQRGFGNTEAF
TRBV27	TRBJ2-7	ASSLFWDGEQY
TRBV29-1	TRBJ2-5	SVLQGALPGEETQY
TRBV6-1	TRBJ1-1	ASREQNFNTEAF
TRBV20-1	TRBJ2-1	SASDYRDSKTP
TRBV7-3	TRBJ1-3	ASSLTPRTGEGNTMY
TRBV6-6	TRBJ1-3	ASSYDELISGNTIY
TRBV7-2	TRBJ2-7	ASSLVGQNYEQY
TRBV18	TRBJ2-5	ASSPLRETQY
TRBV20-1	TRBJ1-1	SARTGLNTEAF
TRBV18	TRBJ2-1	ASSRKTGSGYNEQF
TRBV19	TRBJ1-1	ASSGPGQGELRAF
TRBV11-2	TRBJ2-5	ASSLRTSGGAMETQY
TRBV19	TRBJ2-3	ASRGGGGVEDTQY
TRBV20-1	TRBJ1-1	SAPDRAIMNTEAF
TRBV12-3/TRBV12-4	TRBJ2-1	ASSSAFVNEQF
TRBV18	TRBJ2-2	ASSSDQGSGELF
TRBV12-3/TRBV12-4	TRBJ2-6	ASRTGNSGANVLT
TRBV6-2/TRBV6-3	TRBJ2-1	ASSKRGNEQF
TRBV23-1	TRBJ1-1	ASTTDRVTEAF